One and the same sample provided the 6 T cell receptor beta chains below, sequenced in a study of blood T cell repertoires in COVID-19. Assay used: immunoSEQ multiplex PCR; TCRdb lists only in-frame clones, some missing. The sample has 250,000 to 300,000 clones, 75% to 90% seen once. The sequencing sample was made of peripheral blood. The receptor source for this set is a woman in her 70s with COVID-19, enrolled during active disease.

This clone was detected ten times or more. This rearrangement joins TRBV24-1 to TRBJ2-2; tentative D call: TRBD1 (6 bases). From germline, CDR1 is KGHDR and CDR2 SFDVKD. V dropped 3 bases and J dropped 6 bases, with 16 bases sitting between them. There are 16 residues in the CDR3. The CDR3 region is CATSDSGRGAAGELFF. The DNA of the CDR3 is TGTGCCACCAGTGATAGTGGCAGGGGAGCAGCCGGGGAGCTGTTTTTT.

This chain joins TRBV30 and TRBJ1-1, with D possibly matching TRBD1 (6 bases). CDR1 and CDR2 from the germline V gene are GTSNPN and SVGIG (reference sequence). The length of the CDR3 is 12 residues. V shed 6 bases and J shed 4 bases, with 12 bases lying between them. This CDR3 is CACNRAGTEAFF. The CDR3 coding sequence is TGTGCCTGCAACAGGGCCGGCACTGAAGCTTTCTTT.

V usage is TRBV6-5 and J usage is TRBJ1-1; a possible D gene is TRBD1 (6 bases). This CDR3 spans 13 amino acids. Germline lookup yields CDR1 MNHEY and CDR2 SVGAGI. With 7 bases removed from V and 1 base from J, the gap between germline ends came to 10 bases. The chain's CDR3 is CASTRDKNTEAFF. The CDR3 region has the DNA TGTGCCAGCACCCGGGACAAGAACACTGAAGCTTTCTTT.

The chain recombines TRBV28 with TRBJ1-1; 9 nucleotides agree with TRBD1. The CDR3 covers 15 residues. Germline V gives CDR1 MDHEN, CDR2 SYDVKM. Trimming cost V 7 bases and J 1 base; bases outside gene matches: 7. CDR3 residues: CASNPGGQGNTEAFF. The CDR3 region has the DNA TGTGCCAGCAATCCTGGGGGACAGGGGAACACTGAAGCTTTCTTT.

The chain combines TRBV7-8 with TRBJ2-5; 9 nucleotides align to TRBD1. With 5 bases clipped from V and 5 bases from J, the junction kept 12 bases outside the gene matches. Germline CDR1 reads SGHVS; CDR2 reads FQNEAQ. This CDR3 has 16 residues. CDR3 region: CASSLPGQGTRETQYF. The CDR3 coding sequence is TGTGCCAGCAGCCTGCCGGGACAGGGTACCAGGGAGACCCAGTACTTC.

This chain links TRBV10-3 with TRBJ2-4; TRBD2 aligns across 10 bases. CDR1 ENHRY and CDR2 SYGVKD come from the germline V gene. J lost 6 bases, V lost 5 bases, and 10 bases had no gene match. The CDR3 is 16 residues long. The CDR3 spells CAISPSAAGGRNIQYF. CDR3 nucleotide sequence: TGTGCCATCAGTCCTAGCGCAGCGGGGGGGCGAAACATTCAGTACTTC.